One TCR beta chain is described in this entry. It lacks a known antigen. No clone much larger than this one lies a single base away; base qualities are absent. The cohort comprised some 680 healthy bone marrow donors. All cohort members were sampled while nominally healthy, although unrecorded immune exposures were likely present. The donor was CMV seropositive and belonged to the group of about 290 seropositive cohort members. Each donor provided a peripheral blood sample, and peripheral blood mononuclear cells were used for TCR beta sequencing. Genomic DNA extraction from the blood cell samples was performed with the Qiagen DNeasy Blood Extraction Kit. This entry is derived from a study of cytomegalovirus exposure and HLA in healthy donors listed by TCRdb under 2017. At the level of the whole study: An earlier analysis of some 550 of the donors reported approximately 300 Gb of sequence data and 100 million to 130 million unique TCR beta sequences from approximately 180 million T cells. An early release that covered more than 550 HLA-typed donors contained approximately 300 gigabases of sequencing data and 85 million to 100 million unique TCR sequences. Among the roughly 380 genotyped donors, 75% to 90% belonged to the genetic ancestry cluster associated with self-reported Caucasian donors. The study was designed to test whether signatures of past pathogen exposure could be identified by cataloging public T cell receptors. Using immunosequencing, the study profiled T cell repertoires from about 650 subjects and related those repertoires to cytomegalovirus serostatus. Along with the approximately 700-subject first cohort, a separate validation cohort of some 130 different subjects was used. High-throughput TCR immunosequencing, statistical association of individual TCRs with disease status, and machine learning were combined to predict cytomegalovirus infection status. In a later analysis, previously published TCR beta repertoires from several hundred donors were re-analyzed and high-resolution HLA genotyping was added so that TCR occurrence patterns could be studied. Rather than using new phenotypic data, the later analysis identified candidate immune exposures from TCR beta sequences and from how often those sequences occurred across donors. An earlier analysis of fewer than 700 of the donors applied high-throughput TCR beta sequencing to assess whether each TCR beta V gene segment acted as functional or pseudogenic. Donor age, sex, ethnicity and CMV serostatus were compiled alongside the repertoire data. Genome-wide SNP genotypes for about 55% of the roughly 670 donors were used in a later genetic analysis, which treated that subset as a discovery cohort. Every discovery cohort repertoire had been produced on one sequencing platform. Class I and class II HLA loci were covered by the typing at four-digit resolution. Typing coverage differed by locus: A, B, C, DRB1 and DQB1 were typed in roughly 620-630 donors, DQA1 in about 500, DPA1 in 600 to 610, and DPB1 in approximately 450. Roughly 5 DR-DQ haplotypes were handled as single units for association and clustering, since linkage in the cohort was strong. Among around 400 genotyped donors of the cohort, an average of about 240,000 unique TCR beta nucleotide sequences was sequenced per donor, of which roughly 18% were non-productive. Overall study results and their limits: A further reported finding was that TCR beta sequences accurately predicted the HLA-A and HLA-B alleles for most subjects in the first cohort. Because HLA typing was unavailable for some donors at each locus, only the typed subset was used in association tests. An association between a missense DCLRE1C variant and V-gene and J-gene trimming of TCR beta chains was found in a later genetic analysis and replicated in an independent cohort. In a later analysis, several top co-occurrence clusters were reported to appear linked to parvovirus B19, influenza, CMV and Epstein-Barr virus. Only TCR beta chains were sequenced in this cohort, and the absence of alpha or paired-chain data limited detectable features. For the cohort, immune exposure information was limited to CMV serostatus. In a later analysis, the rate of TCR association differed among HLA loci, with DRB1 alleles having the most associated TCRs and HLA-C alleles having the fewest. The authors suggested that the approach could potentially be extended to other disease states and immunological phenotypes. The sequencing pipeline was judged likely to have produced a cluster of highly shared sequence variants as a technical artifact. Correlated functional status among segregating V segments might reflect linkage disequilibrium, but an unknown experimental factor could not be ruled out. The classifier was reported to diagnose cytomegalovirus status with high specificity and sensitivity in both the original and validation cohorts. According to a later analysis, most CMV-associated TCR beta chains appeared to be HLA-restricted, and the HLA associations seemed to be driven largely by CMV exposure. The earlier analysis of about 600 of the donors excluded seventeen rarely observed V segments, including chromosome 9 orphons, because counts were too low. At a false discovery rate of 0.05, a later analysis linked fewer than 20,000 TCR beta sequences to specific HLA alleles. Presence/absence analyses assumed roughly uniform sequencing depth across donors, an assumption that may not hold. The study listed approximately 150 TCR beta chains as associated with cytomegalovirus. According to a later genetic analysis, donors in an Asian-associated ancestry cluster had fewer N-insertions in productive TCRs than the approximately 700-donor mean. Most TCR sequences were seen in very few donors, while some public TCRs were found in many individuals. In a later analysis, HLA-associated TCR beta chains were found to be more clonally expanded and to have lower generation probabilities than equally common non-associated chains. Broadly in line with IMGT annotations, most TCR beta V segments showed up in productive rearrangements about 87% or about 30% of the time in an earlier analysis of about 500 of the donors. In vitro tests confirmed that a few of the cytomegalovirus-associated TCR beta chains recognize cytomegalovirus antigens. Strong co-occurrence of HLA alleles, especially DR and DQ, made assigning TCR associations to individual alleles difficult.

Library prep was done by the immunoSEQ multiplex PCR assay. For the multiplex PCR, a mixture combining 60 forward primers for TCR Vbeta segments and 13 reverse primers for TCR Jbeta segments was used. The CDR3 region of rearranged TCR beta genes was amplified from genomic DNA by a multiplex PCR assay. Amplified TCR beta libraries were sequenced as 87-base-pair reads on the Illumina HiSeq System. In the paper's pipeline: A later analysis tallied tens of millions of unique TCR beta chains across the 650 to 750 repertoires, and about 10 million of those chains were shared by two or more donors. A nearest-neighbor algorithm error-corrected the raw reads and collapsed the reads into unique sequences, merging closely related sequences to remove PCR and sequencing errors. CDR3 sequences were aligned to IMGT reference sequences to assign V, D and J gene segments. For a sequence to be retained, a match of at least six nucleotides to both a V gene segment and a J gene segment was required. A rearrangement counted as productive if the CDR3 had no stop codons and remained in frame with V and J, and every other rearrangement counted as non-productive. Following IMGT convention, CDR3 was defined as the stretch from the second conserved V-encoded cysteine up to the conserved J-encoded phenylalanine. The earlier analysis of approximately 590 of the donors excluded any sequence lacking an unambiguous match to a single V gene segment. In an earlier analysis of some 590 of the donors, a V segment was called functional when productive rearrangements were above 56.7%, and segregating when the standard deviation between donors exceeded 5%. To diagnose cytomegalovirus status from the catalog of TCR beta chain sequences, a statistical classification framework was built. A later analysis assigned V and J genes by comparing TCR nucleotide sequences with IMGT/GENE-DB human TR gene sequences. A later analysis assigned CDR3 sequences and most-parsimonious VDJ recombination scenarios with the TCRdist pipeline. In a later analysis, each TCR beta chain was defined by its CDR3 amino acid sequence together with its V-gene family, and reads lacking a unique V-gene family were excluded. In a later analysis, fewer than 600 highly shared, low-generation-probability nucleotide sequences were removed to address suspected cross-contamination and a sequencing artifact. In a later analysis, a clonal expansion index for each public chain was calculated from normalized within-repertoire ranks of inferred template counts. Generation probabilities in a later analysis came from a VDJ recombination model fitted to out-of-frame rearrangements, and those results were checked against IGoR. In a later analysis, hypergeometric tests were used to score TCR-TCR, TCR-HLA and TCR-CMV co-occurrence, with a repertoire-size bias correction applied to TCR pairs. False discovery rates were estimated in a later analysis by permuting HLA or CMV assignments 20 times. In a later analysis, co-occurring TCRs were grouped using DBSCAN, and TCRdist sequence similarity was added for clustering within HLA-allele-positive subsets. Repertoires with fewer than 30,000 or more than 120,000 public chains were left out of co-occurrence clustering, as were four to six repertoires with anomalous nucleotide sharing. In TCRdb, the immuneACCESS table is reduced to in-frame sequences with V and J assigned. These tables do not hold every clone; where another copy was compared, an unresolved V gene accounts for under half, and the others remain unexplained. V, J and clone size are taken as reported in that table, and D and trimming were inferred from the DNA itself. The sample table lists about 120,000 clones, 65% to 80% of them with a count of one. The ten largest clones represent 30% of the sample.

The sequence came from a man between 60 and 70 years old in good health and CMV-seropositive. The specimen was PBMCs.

The CDR3 loop reads CASSQAGTSETQYF. The DNA reads TGTGCCAGCAGCCAGGCCGGGACTTCAGAGACCCAGTACTTC. This chain joins TRBV7-7 to TRBJ2-5; TRBD2 is possibly the D segment (6 matching bases). Counted from cysteine to phenylalanine, this CDR3 has 14 amino acids. This entry keeps only the CDR3 DNA: 42 bases, framed from base 1. For CDR1 and CDR2, the germline V gene (reference sequence) lists SSHAT and FNYEAQ. Trimming costs V 5 bases and J 4 bases, and their ends lie 14 bases apart.